The 29 T cell receptor beta chains below come from one sample, sequenced in a study of sequential checkpoint blockade in melanoma. Indicated treatment: randomized to nivolumab then ipilimumab (arm A) or the reverse (arm B). The assay was immunoSEQ multiplex PCR, and TCRdb's table has in-frame clones only and misses some. The repertoire has about 38,000 clones, roughly 90% of them found once; the top ten carry 9.5% to 15%. The sample was CD8+ T cells sorted from blood (inferred from file names), taken from a patient given nivolumab and ipilimumab in sequence. These receptors were collected from a human donor with melanoma.

This chain joins TRBV29-1 and TRBJ1-2; no clear D. Germline V CDR1 and CDR2: SQVTM, ANQGSEA. V lost 4 bases, J lost 8 bases, and 14 bases lay in between. The CDR3 length is 12 residues. CDR3 loop: CSVGESGNGYTF. CDR3 sequence (DNA): TGCAGCGTTGGGGAATCGGGGAACGGCTACACCTTC.

V is TRBV7-8 and J is TRBJ2-7, with TRBD1 matching over 8 bases. V trimming: 6 bases; J trimming: 5 bases; junction bases outside the gene matches: 6. Germline V CDR1 and CDR2: SGHVS, FQNEAQ. CDR3 length: 13 residues. CDR3 nucleotides: TGTGCCAGCAGTTTCCAGGGGGCAGACGAGCAGTACGTC. Amino acid sequence: CASSFQGADEQYV.

The DNA for the CDR3 is TGCGCCAGCAGCCAAGCCCCAGGGAACACTGAAGCTTTCTTT. Amino acid sequence: CASSQAPGNTEAFF. This sequence joins TRBV4-1 and TRBJ1-1, with D unclear. Per the germline V gene, CDR1 is MGHRA and CDR2 is YSYEKL. The CDR3 is 14 amino acids. Trimming pared 1 base from V and 1 base from J, leaving 7 bases between.

The V gene is TRBV9, the J gene TRBJ2-4; TRBD1 might be the D (6 bases). The germline V gene has CDR1 SGDLS and CDR2 YYNGEE. V lost 4 bases, J lost 0 bases, and 14 bases lay in between. This CDR3 region has 16 residues. CDR3: CASSPGHRVAKNIQYF. The CDR3 nucleotides are TGTGCCAGCAGCCCCGGGCACAGGGTAGCCAAAAACATTCAGTACTTC.

The V gene is TRBV5-5, the J gene TRBJ2-7; 10 nucleotides match TRBD2. The CDR3 is made up of 18 amino acids. The germline V gene encodes CDR1 SGHKS and CDR2 YYEKEE (reference sequence). Trimming cost V 1 base and J 6 bases; bases outside gene matches: 16. The CDR3 region is CASSLFLGGLAGACEQYV. The CDR3 DNA is TGTGCCAGCAGCTTGTTCTTAGGTGGGCTAGCGGGGGCTTGCGAGCAGTACGTC.

The V and J genes are TRBV11-3 and TRBJ2-7; D gene ambiguous. Germline lookup yields CDR1 SGHNT and CDR2 YENEEA. The CDR3 contains 13 residues. V was shortened by 3 bases and J by 3 bases, with 9 bases between the two germline ends. The CDR3 is CASSLPPNYEQYV. CDR3 DNA: TGTGCCAGCAGCTTGCCCCCCAACTACGAGCAGTACGTC.

This chain connects TRBV7-9 to TRBJ2-1; weak D call: TRBD1 (8 bases). Per germline, CDR1 SEHNR and CDR2 FQNEAQ (reference sequence). The V end was cut by 8 bases, the J end by 4 bases, with 18 bases between. This CDR3 is 15 amino acids long. The CDR3 protein is CASHQAQGGYNEQFF. CDR3 in DNA: TGTGCCAGCCACCAAGCACAGGGGGGGTACAATGAGCAGTTCTTC.

The chain has TRBV27 and TRBJ1-6; 8 nucleotides agree with TRBD1. The CDR3 contains 15 residues. V trimming: 0 bases; J trimming: 10 bases; junction bases outside the gene matches: 5. Germline assignment: CDR1 MNHEY and CDR2 SMNVEV (reference sequence). The CDR3 region has the DNA TGTGCCAGCAGTTTATCCGGACAGGGTCGGTCACCCCTCCACTTT. This gives the protein CASSLSGQGRSPLHF.

This rearrangement joins TRBV9 to TRBJ2-2; 8 bases map to TRBD1. The J segment lost 6 bases and the V segment lost 3 bases, leaving 4 bases of the junction unmatched. This CDR3 has 14 residues. Germline CDR1 is SGDLS and CDR2 is YYNGEE. CDR3 protein: CASSGTGMAGELFF. CDR3 DNA: TGTGCCAGCAGCGGGACAGGGATGGCCGGGGAGCTGTTTTTT.

The CDR3 bases are TGTGCCATCAGTGAGTCGACTAGCGGGGAATATCAAGAGACCCAGTACTTC. Translating gives CAISESTSGEYQETQYF. The chain carries TRBV10-3 and TRBJ2-5, with 11 bases matching TRBD2. The V and J ends lost 0 bases and 2 bases, in that order; junction bases with no gene match: 5. The CDR3 is made up of 17 amino acids. Germline values: CDR1 ENHRY, CDR2 SYGVKD.

This clone was picked up a small number of times. This rearrangement joins TRBV27 to TRBJ2-1; perhaps TRBD2 as D (5 bases). This CDR3 has 14 residues. CDR1 is MNHEY and CDR2 is SMNVEV in the germline V gene (reference sequence). Trimming cost V 0 bases and J 6 bases, with 9 bases left between them. CDR3 bases: TGTGCCAGCAGTTTATCCCTAGCTTCCAATGAGCAGTTCTTC. Its translation: CASSLSLASNEQFF.

This chain uses TRBV4-3 with TRBJ1-2, with 10 bases matching TRBD1. This CDR3 comprises 13 residues. Germline lookup yields CDR1 LGHNA and CDR2 YSLEER. Trimming removed 3 bases from V and 6 bases from J; junction bases left unmatched: 1. Here the CDR3 reads CASSQGTGDGYTF. CDR3 bases: TGCGCCAGCAGCCAGGGGACAGGGGATGGCTACACCTTC.

This CDR3 reads CASSYWRGDIQYF. DNA of the CDR3: TGTGCCAGCAGTTACTGGCGGGGGGACATTCAGTACTTC. The V gene is TRBV6-5, the J gene TRBJ2-4; 8 bases are a match to TRBD2. This CDR3 region has 13 residues. The germline V gene encodes CDR1 MNHEY and CDR2 SVGAGI. J was trimmed by 8 bases and V by 1 base; bases with no gene match: 1.

The genes are TRBV13 and TRBJ1-2; TRBD1 might be the D (5 bases). V was pared by 4 bases and J by 6 bases, with 15 bases between. There are 14 residues in the CDR3. Germline V lookup: CDR1 PRHDT, CDR2 FYEKMQ (reference sequence). The CDR3, as DNA: TGTGCCAGCAGCTCCTCCCCGGGGGGGGATGGCTACACCTTC. This encodes CASSSSPGGDGYTF.

The CDR3 reads CASSQGQGGEKLFF. CDR3 DNA sequence: TGCGCCAGCAGCCAGGGCCAGGGGGGAGAAAAACTGTTTTTT. The chain has TRBV4-1 and TRBJ1-4; 7 bases are shared with TRBD1. CDR3 length equals 14 residues. In germline, CDR1 is MGHRA, CDR2 YSYEKL. J lost 8 bases, V lost 3 bases, and 6 bases had no gene match.

V and J are TRBV30 and TRBJ2-3; the match to TRBD2 covers 13 bases. This CDR3 has 14 amino acids. Germline assignment: CDR1 GTSNPN and CDR2 SVGIG (reference sequence). Trimming took 4 bases from V and 13 from J; bases not matched to a gene: 11. CDR3 sequence reads: CAWTPGLAGALKYF. DNA of the CDR3: TGTGCCTGGACCCCCGGACTAGCGGGAGCTCTAAAGTATTTT.

This clone was detected only once. This chain connects TRBV10-3 to TRBJ2-2; 12 bases align to TRBD2. The CDR3 runs to 18 residues. Unmatched junction bases numbered 11, after V lost 4 bases and J lost 5 bases. The germline V gene has CDR1 ENHRY and CDR2 SYGVKD. DNA of the CDR3: TGTGCCATCAGTGGACTAGCGGGGGTACACCGGGGGACCGGGGAGCTGTTTTTT. Translating it yields CAISGLAGVHRGTGELFF.

DNA of the CDR3: TGTGCCAGCAGCGTAGCTGGCGGGCCCACAGATACGCAGTATTTT. It translates to CASSVAGGPTDTQYF. This chain uses TRBV9 with TRBJ2-3, with a possible D match to TRBD2 (5 bases). V dropped 0 bases and J dropped 2 bases, with 10 bases sitting between them. The germline V gene encodes CDR1 SGDLS and CDR2 YYNGEE. The CDR3 runs to 15 residues.

The chain uses TRBV5-1 and TRBJ2-7; 10 nucleotides align to TRBD1. In germline, CDR1 is SGHRS, CDR2 YFSETQ. This CDR3 is 17 amino acids long. Losses at the gene ends were 0 bases for V and 2 bases for J; bases not matched to a gene: 8. The CDR3 region has the DNA TGCGCCAGCAGCTTGGCGCCGGGACAGGGGCCACCCTACGAGCAGTACTTC. Translated, it gives CASSLAPGQGPPYEQYF.

The chain uses TRBV4-1 and TRBJ1-1; D possibly corresponds to TRBD1 (6 bases). Germline CDR1 and CDR2: MGHRA and YSYEKL. This CDR3 has 17 residues. Between the trimmed V and J ends, which lost 0 bases and 6 bases, there was a span of 20 bases. Here the CDR3 DNA reads TGCGCCAGCAGCCAAGATTACCGAGGGGGTCCCACCCCTGAAGCTTTCTTT. Translating gives CASSQDYRGGPTPEAFF.

The chain has TRBV27 and TRBJ2-1; a possible D gene is TRBD1 (7 bases). Germline values: CDR1 MNHEY, CDR2 SMNVEV (reference sequence). Trimming left V 3 bases short and J 3 bases short, with 12 bases between. The CDR3 runs 15 residues. CDR3: CASSLSQGGYNEQFF. The CDR3 nucleotides are TGTGCCAGCAGTTTGAGTCAGGGGGGCTACAATGAGCAGTTCTTC.

The chain is built from TRBV28 and TRBJ1-2; unclear D gene. The CDR3 loop spans 16 amino acids. Trimming shortened V by 7 bases and J by 5 bases, and 23 bases separated the two germline ends. CDR1 is MDHEN and CDR2 is SYDVKM in the germline V gene. CDR3 loop: CASTTAIREWRYGYTF. DNA of the CDR3: TGTGCCAGCACCACGGCTATCCGGGAGTGGAGGTATGGCTACACCTTC.

The chain is built from TRBV7-2 and TRBJ1-3, with D uncertain. V lost 5 bases and J lost 4, with 21 bases in between. Per germline, CDR1 SGHTA and CDR2 FQGNSA. The CDR3 extends over 17 amino acids. CDR3 in amino acids: CASSPPPGGPSGNTIYF. In DNA, the CDR3 is TGTGCCAGCAGCCCCCCCCCGGGAGGGCCTTCCGGAAACACCATATATTTT.

The chain carries TRBV25-1 and TRBJ1-1, with TRBD1 matching over 7 bases. CDR1 is MGHDK, CDR2 SYGVNS, per germline. The trim removed 7 bases at V and 4 bases at J, leaving 12 bases unmatched. This CDR3 contains 15 residues. The CDR3 coding sequence is TGTGCCAGCACCCCGATAACAGGGGTCGCCACTGAAGCTTTCTTT. It is translated as CASTPITGVATEAFF.

The rearrangement uses TRBV27 and TRBJ1-6, with TRBD1 identical over 7 bases. The CDR3 totals 15 residues. J lost 0 bases, V lost 6 bases, and 2 bases had no gene match. Germline values: CDR1 MNHEY, CDR2 SMNVEV (reference sequence). The CDR3 spells CASRTGSSYNSPLHF. CDR3 nucleotide sequence: TGTGCCAGCAGGACAGGGAGCTCCTATAATTCACCCCTCCACTTT.

This clone was seen a handful of times. The genes are TRBV10-1 and TRBJ2-7; 7 positions agree with TRBD1. Germline-derived CDR1 and CDR2 are WNHNN and SYGVQD (reference sequence). The junction had 6 bases not matched to a gene; V was cut back by 6 bases and J by 4 bases. This CDR3 has 13 amino acids. This CDR3 reads CASSGDRRYEQYF. In DNA, the CDR3 is TGCGCCAGCAGCGGGGACAGACGGTACGAGCAGTACTTC.

The genes are TRBV4-1 and TRBJ2-1; possibly TRBD1 for D (5 bases). Looked up from germline, CDR1 is MGHRA and CDR2 is YSYEKL. The CDR3 runs to 15 residues. The V and J ends lost 2 bases and 5 bases respectively, with 13 bases between them. CDR3 region: CASSQRTVGDNEQFF. In DNA, the CDR3 is TGCGCCAGCAGCCAAAGGACGGTAGGGGACAATGAGCAGTTCTTC.

In its sample, this clone was seen once. J is TRBJ2-2 and V is TRBV10-3, with TRBD2 matching over 7 bases. The junction had 5 bases not matched to a gene; V was cut back by 6 bases and J by 4 bases. Per the germline V gene, CDR1 is ENHRY and CDR2 is SYGVKD. The CDR3 length is 14 residues. Here the CDR3 reads CAISGTIATGELFF. Here the CDR3 DNA reads TGTGCCATCAGCGGGACTATTGCCACCGGGGAGCTGTTTTTT.

The chain combines TRBV2 with TRBJ2-1; 7 bases are shared with TRBD2. The V gene's germline CDR1 is SNHLY and CDR2 FYNNEI. There are 17 residues in the CDR3. The ends lost 1 base at V and 9 bases at J; junction bases unmatched: 15. The CDR3 spells CASSEGSGLADGGEQFF. The CDR3 coding sequence is TGTGCCAGCAGTGAAGGGTCCGGGCTAGCGGATGGCGGTGAGCAGTTCTTC. The variable domain in full, completed from reference TRBV2 and TRBJ2-1, reads EPEVTQTPSHQVTQMGQEVILRCVPISNHLYFYWYRQILGQKVEFLVSFYNNEISEKSEIFDDQFSVERPDGSNFTLKIRSTKLEDSAMYFCASSEGSGLADGGEQFFGPGTRLTVL.